These 5 T cell receptor beta chains share one sample of origin, sequenced in a study of tumor-infiltrating lymphocytes in primary liver carcinoma (dated by TCRdb to 2017 to 2019). Without any cell sorting, total RNA and DNA were co-extracted from around 18-30 mg of bulk tissue using the AllPrep DNA/RNA mini kit. For sequencing, an Illumina HiSeq 2500 was employed. Using a constant-region primer and ProtoScript II reverse transcriptase, TCRbeta-specific cDNA was reverse-transcribed from 400 to 550 ng total RNA. Three nested multiplex PCR rounds, following a slightly modified ARM-PCR procedure, were used to build the TCRbeta libraries. The first two PCR rounds used multiplex TRBV1-TRBV30 forward primers with a Cbeta reverse primer, each for roughly 11 cycles. TCRdb cleaned the public reads at Q25 with fastp, built clones with MiXCR and kept in-frame beta chains. Every distinct CDR3 protein forms one entry, paired with its most common genes and DNA. The sample table records about 54,000 distinct CDR3 sequences; about 80% of these occur just once. Around 23% of the sample belongs to the ten largest clones.

What was sequenced was liver tumor tissue from sampling region 2. The cell subset or site label for this specimen denotes: tumor region T2, inferior pole. These TCRs come from a man aged 40-55 years with primary liver carcinoma and hepatitis B virus infection.

Remarks on this clonotype: At one end, the junction sequence differs from germline, possibly due to a read error. The V and J genes are TRBV11-2 and TRBJ2-5, with 7 bases matching TRBD2. The CDR3 runs 16 residues. Germline CDR1 reads SGHAT; CDR2 reads FQNNGV. The CDR3 here is CASSLGRSDAGETQYF. The DNA of the CDR3 is TGTGCCAGCAGCTTAGGGAGAAGCGACGCGGGGGAGACTCAGTACTTC. The full variable domain, its missing parts supplied by reference TRBV11-2 and TRBJ2-5, is EAGVAQSPRYKIIEKRQSVAFWCNPISGHATLYWYQQILGQGPKLLIQFQNNGVVDDSQLPKDRFSAERLKGVDSTLKIQPAKLEDSAVYLCASSLGRSDAGETQYFGPGTRLLVL.

The chain is built from TRBV6-1 and TRBJ2-1; 7 positions agree with TRBD1. CDR3 length: 14 residues. Trimming removed 7 bases from V and 10 bases from J; junction bases left unmatched: 13. The germline gives CDR1 MNHNS, CDR2 SASEGT. Here the CDR3 DNA reads TGTGCCAGCAACCCCGGGACAGTCTCCCACGAGCAGTTCTTC. Its protein is CASNPGTVSHEQFF.

About this clonotype: A read error is likely, as this CDR3 ends without the conserved phenylalanine or tryptophan. This chain joins TRBV6-5 and TRBJ2-1; 7 positions match TRBD1. This CDR3 is built from 13 residues. Germline V gene lookup returns CDR1 MNHEY and CDR2 SVGAGI. Germline trimming cut 4 bases from V and 11 bases from J; bases unmatched to any gene: 8. CDR3 in amino acids: CASSSGTARKQFS. CDR3 DNA sequence: TGTGCCAGCAGTTCAGGGACAGCCAGGAAGCAGTTCTCC.

The chain combines TRBV11-2 with TRBJ1-4; D remains unclear. The V end was cut by 11 bases, the J end by 8 bases, with 21 bases between. The CDR3 contains 14 residues. CDR1 is SGHAT, CDR2 FQNNGV, per germline. The CDR3 DNA reads as TGTGCCTACAGCTTAGAGGTTGGGTACGAAAAACTGTTTTTT. The encoded protein is CAYSLEVGYEKLFF. Supplemented by reference TRBV11-2 and TRBJ1-4, the full variable domain reads EAGVAQSPRYKIIEKRQSVAFWCNPISGHATLYWYQQILGQGPKLLIQFQNNGVVDDSQLPKDRFSAERLKGVDSTLKIQPAKLEDSAVYLCAYSLEVGYEKLFFGSGTQLSVL.

This clonotype was detected once. The chain has TRBV4-3 and TRBJ2-1, with D perhaps TRBD2 (6 bases). Germline values: CDR1 LGHNA, CDR2 YSLEER. The CDR3 runs to 16 residues. Deletions cut 0 bases from V and 0 bases from J, with 9 bases between. CDR3 region: CASSQDAGNSYNEQFF. The CDR3 coding sequence is TGCGCCAGCAGCCAAGATGCGGGAAACTCCTACAATGAGCAGTTCTTC.